The 20 T cell receptor beta chains listed next were all sequenced from one sample in a study of cytomegalovirus exposure and HLA in healthy donors. Libraries were prepared by immunoSEQ multiplex PCR; TCRdb keeps only in-frame clonotypes and omits some of them. The data contain roughly 130,000 clones, approximately 84% of them singletons. Sequencing was done on a sample of PBMCs. These receptor sequences come from a woman aged 30 to 39 in good health and CMV-seronegative.

The chain recombines TRBV5-1 with TRBJ1-3; no firm D call. V shed 0 bases and J shed 2 bases, with 9 bases lying between them. Germline CDR1 and CDR2: SGHRS and YFSETQ. The CDR3 spans 15 residues. CDR3 DNA: TGCGCCAGCAGCTTGGACTGGAGCCCTGGAAACACCATATATTTT. Its protein is CASSLDWSPGNTIYF.

V and J are TRBV5-1 and TRBJ2-5, with 7 positions matching TRBD1. Germline V gene lookup returns CDR1 SGHRS and CDR2 YFSETQ. The J segment lost 0 bases and the V segment lost 4 bases, leaving 12 bases of the junction unmatched. The CDR3 runs to 17 residues. The CDR3 is CASSTRLGQDHQETQYF. In DNA form, the CDR3 reads TGCGCCAGCAGCACCCGACTCGGACAGGACCACCAAGAGACCCAGTACTTC. Variable domain in full (rest from reference TRBV5-1 and TRBJ2-5): KAGVTQTPRYLIKTRGQQVTLSCSPISGHRSVSWYQQTPGQGLQFLFEYFSETQRNKGNFPGRFSGRQFSNSRSEMNVSTLELGDSALYLCASSTRLGQDHQETQYFGPGTRLLVL.

The chain is built from TRBV7-2 and TRBJ1-6; D remains unclear. Germline lookup yields CDR1 SGHTA and CDR2 FQGNSA. The CDR3 extends over 14 amino acids. V lost 7 bases to trimming and J lost 1 base, with 8 bases between them. CDR3 sequence reads: CASTRWSYNSPLHF. The CDR3 coding sequence is TGTGCCAGCACCCGGTGGTCCTATAATTCACCCCTCCACTTT.

The genes are TRBV18 and TRBJ1-2; D might be TRBD1 (5 bases). Deletions cut 1 base from V and 4 bases from J, with 10 bases between. Germline CDR1 is KGHSH and CDR2 is LQKENI. The CDR3 totals 14 residues. Here the CDR3 reads CASSPLDQGYGYTF. As DNA, the CDR3 is TGTGCCAGCTCACCACTTGATCAGGGCTATGGCTACACCTTC.

There are a few counts of this clone. The chain employs TRBV7-3 and TRBJ1-6; TRBD1 matches 8 bases. CDR1 and CDR2 from the germline V gene are SGHTA and FQGTGA. The CDR3 runs 14 residues. Trimming cost V 5 bases and J 7 bases; bases outside gene matches: 4. CDR3 coding DNA: TGTGCCAGCAGCGTCCGGGACAGGAATTCACCCCTCCACTTT. This gives the protein CASSVRDRNSPLHF. Filled out from reference TRBV7-3 and TRBJ1-6, the complete variable domain reads GAGVSQTPSNKVTEKGKYVELRCDPISGHTALYWYRQSLGQGPEFLIYFQGTGAADDSGLPNDRFFAVRPEGSVSTLKIQRTERGDSAVYLCASSVRDRNSPLHFGNGTRLTVT.

This clone was detected once. CDR3 protein: CASRRNYNEQFF. The CDR3 nucleotides are TGTGCCAGCAGGCGGAATTACAATGAGCAGTTCTTC. This chain links TRBV2 with TRBJ2-1; the D is unclear. Trimming left V 6 bases short and J 4 bases short, with 7 bases between. This CDR3 is 12 amino acids long. Germline V gene data show CDR1 as SNHLY and CDR2 as FYNNEI.

The chain has TRBV19 and TRBJ1-2; TRBD1 agrees at 9 bases. Trimming took 3 bases from V and 3 from J; bases not matched to a gene: 5. CDR3 length: 15 amino acids. Germline CDR1 LNHDA, CDR2 SQIVND (reference sequence). The CDR3 bases are TGTGCCAGTAGTATCCTGGGACAGGGAGACTATGGCTACACCTTC. Translating gives CASSILGQGDYGYTF.

This clone is a singleton in its sample. This chain links TRBV6-1 with TRBJ2-1; D possibly corresponds to TRBD2 (5 bases). CDR1 and CDR2 (germline): MNHNS, SASEGT. V dropped 11 bases and J dropped 5 bases, with 16 bases sitting between them. This CDR3 region has 13 residues. In DNA, the CDR3 is TGTGCCGGCACCCGAGGGCCGCACAATGAGCAGTTCTTC. Protein: CAGTRGPHNEQFF.

This clone was recorded a few times. V gene TRBV7-9 combines with J gene TRBJ1-6; D is unresolved. V shed 3 bases and J shed 10 bases, with 10 bases lying between them. This CDR3 region has 13 residues. Germline assignment: CDR1 SEHNR and CDR2 FQNEAQ (reference sequence). As DNA, the CDR3 is TGTGCCAGCAGCTTGAGGGCGGACTCACCCCTCCACTTT. Translated: CASSLRADSPLHF. Filled out from reference TRBV7-9 and TRBJ1-6, the complete variable domain reads DTGVSQNPRHKITKRGQNVTFRCDPISEHNRLYWYRQTLGQGPEFLTYFQNEAQLEKSRLLSDRFSAERPKGSFSTLEIQRTEQGDSAMYLCASSLRADSPLHFGNGTRLTVT.

This clone was seen a few times. The rearrangement uses TRBV2 and TRBJ1-1; D gene uncertain. This CDR3 is 14 amino acids long. V was trimmed by 4 bases and J by 0 bases, leaving 9 bases between them. Germline V CDR1 and CDR2: SNHLY, FYNNEI. The CDR3 loop reads CASSVIELNTEAFF. CDR3 DNA sequence: TGTGCCAGCAGTGTCATAGAGCTGAACACTGAAGCTTTCTTT.

The chain recombines TRBV6-5 with TRBJ1-2, with 11 bases aligning to TRBD1. Germline V gene data show CDR1 as MNHEY and CDR2 as SVGAGI. V trimming: 2 bases; J trimming: 2 bases; junction bases outside the gene matches: 1. The CDR3 totals 15 residues. CDR3 coding DNA: TGTGCCAGCAGTTACGGGGACAGGGGGAACTATGGCTACACCTTC. Residues: CASSYGDRGNYGYTF.

The V gene is TRBV4-2, the J gene TRBJ1-6, with unresolved D. This CDR3 region has 16 residues. Trimming took 5 bases from V and 1 from J, leaving 12 bases between them. Germline V lookup: CDR1 LGHNA, CDR2 YNFKEQ. The CDR3: CASSAGWDSYNSPLHF. In DNA form, the CDR3 reads TGTGCCAGCAGCGCGGGTTGGGATTCCTATAATTCACCCCTCCACTTT.

The J gene is TRBJ2-7, the V gene TRBV5-1, with D possibly matching TRBD2 (7 bases). The CDR3 spans 14 residues. V was shortened by 1 base and J by 4 bases, with 12 bases between the two germline ends. The germline V gene encodes CDR1 SGHRS and CDR2 YFSETQ. The CDR3 region has the DNA TGCGCCAGCAGCTTGTTAGGGGGGGGATACGAGCAGTACTTC. It translates to CASSLLGGGYEQYF.

The chain joins TRBV4-3 to TRBJ1-2; D is possibly TRBD1 (6 bases). V gave up 0 bases and J gave up 1 base, with 12 bases separating them. Germline CDR1 reads LGHNA; CDR2 reads YSLEER. The CDR3 length is 16 residues. The CDR3 DNA sequence: TGCGCCAGCAGCCAAGAGTACAGGGCGAATAACTATGGCTACACCTTC. Its protein product is CASSQEYRANNYGYTF.

This chain joins TRBV5-4 and TRBJ1-3; 7 bases line up with TRBD1. The germline gives CDR1 SGHNT, CDR2 YYREEE (reference sequence). This CDR3 region has 17 residues. V lost 0 bases and J lost 0; bases outside the gene matches: 6. CDR3 coding DNA: TGTGCCAGCAGCTTGGGGCAGGGGGACTTCTCTGGAAACACCATATATTTT. Amino acid sequence: CASSLGQGDFSGNTIYF.

On this clone: The identical CDR3 is also encoded by other nucleotide sequences in the sample. V is TRBV2 and J is TRBJ1-5, with D tentatively TRBD1 (5 bases). V gave up 2 bases and J gave up 2 bases, with 7 bases separating them. Germline assignment: CDR1 SNHLY and CDR2 FYNNEI. This CDR3 is built from 14 residues. The CDR3 region is CASSEQGGNQPQHF. The CDR3 DNA follows: TGTGCCAGCAGTGAACAGGGTGGCAATCAGCCCCAGCATTTT.

The gene calls are TRBV9 and TRBJ2-3; 14 nucleotides align to TRBD2. Germline trimming cut 4 bases from V and 2 bases from J; bases unmatched to any gene: 9. The germline gives CDR1 SGDLS, CDR2 YYNGEE. The CDR3 has 18 amino acids. The CDR3 bases are TGTGCCAGCAGCAAAGTCGGGACTAGCGGGGGATCCACAGATACGCAGTATTTT. Translating it yields CASSKVGTSGGSTDTQYF.

The genes are TRBV19 and TRBJ1-6; D is perhaps TRBD1 (6 bases). V was shortened by 4 bases and J by 8 bases, with 12 bases between the two germline ends. Germline V gene lookup returns CDR1 LNHDA and CDR2 SQIVND (reference sequence). The CDR3 is 14 residues long. DNA of the CDR3: TGTGCCAGTAGTACCCTGGGGGCCGATTCACCCCTCCACTTT. Translation gives CASSTLGADSPLHF.

This clone appeared once. The rearrangement uses TRBV2 and TRBJ2-3; TRBD1 is a possible D gene (5 bases). Trimming stripped 8 bases from V and 5 bases from J, with 11 bases between. The CDR3 contains 12 residues. In germline, CDR1 is SNHLY, CDR2 FYNNEI. CDR3 in DNA: TGTGCCAGCGACTCAGGGTTAGATACGCAGTATTTT. Translating it yields CASDSGLDTQYF.

This clone was counted once. DNA for the CDR3: TGTGCCAGCTCTCCCAGAGGCAGGGATGATGGTGGCTACACCTTC. This encodes CASSPRGRDDGGYTF. The chain uses TRBV18 and TRBJ1-2; tentative D call: TRBD1 (5 bases). Trimming stripped 6 bases from V and 7 bases from J, with 21 bases between. CDR3 size: 15 residues. CDR1 is KGHSH and CDR2 is LQKENI in the germline V gene.